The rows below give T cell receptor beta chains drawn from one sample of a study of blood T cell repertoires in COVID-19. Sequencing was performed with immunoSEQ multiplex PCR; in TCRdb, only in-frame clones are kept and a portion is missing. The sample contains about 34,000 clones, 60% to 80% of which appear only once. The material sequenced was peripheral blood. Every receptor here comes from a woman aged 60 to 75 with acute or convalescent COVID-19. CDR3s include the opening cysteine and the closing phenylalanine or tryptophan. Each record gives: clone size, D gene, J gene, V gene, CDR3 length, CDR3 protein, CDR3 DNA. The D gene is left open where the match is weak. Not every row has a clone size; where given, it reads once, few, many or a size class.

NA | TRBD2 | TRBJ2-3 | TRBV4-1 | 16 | CASSQDISGAQRTQYF | TGCGCCAGCAGCCAAGACATTAGCGGGGCCCAGCGAACGCAGTATTTT
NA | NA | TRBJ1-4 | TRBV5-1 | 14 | CASSPTVTNEKLFF | TGCGCCAGCAGCCCGACTGTGACTAATGAAAAACTGTTTTTT
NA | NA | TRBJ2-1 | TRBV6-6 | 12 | CASSYSFNEQFF | TGTGCCAGCAGTTATAGCTTCAATGAGCAGTTCTTC
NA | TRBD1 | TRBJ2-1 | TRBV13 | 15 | CASSADRMFLNEQFF | TGTGCCAGCAGCGCGGACAGGATGTTTCTCAATGAGCAGTTCTTC
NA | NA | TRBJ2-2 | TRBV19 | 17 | CASSSTKEGTKPRELFF | TGTGCCAGTAGTTCCACCAAAGAGGGGACAAAGCCCCGGGAGCTGTTTTTT
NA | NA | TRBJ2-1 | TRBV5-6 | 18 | CASSGDGGGPHPENEQFF | TGTGCCAGCAGCGGGGATGGGGGCGGACCTCATCCCGAGAATGAGCAGTTCTTC
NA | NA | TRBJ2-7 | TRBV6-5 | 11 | CASKSSYEQYF | TGTGCCAGCAAGAGCTCCTACGAGCAGTACTTC
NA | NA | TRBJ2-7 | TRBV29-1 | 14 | CSVRTERGTYEQYF | TGCAGCGTTCGAACGGAGAGGGGGACCTACGAGCAGTACTTC
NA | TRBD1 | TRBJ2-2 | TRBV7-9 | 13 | CASSQDRAGELFF | TGTGCCAGCAGTCAGGACAGGGCCGGGGAGCTGTTTTTT
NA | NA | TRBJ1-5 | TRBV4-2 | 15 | CASSPSGGADQPQHF | TGTGCCAGCAGCCCCAGCGGAGGGGCAGATCAGCCCCAGCATTTT
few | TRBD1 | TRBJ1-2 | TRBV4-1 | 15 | CASSHSDRGSYGYTF | TGCGCCAGCAGCCACAGTGACAGGGGGTCCTATGGCTACACCTTC
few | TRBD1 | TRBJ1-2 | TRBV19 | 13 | CATPGQQGYGYTF | TGTGCCACTCCGGGACAGCAAGGCTATGGCTACACCTTC
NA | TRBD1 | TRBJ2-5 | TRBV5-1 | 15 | CASSSTGQAQETQYF | TGCGCCAGCAGCAGCACGGGACAGGCACAAGAGACCCAGTACTTC
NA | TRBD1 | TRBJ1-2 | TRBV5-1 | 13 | CASSTGTDGVGVF | TGCGCCAGCAGCACCGGGACAGATGGGGTAGGAGTCTTC
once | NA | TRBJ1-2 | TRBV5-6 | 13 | CASSSRVGDGYTF | TGTGCCAGCAGTTCCAGGGTAGGGGATGGCTACACCTTC
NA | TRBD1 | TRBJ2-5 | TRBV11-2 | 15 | CASSRPGTGEETQYF | TGTGCCAGCAGCCGTCCCGGGACAGGGGAAGAGACCCAGTACTTC
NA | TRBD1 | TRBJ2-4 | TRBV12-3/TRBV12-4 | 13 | CASSLQGANIQYF | TGTGCCAGCAGTTTACAGGGGGCGAACATTCAGTACTTC
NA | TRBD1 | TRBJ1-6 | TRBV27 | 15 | CASSLGGTGFSPLHF | TGTGCCAGCAGTTTAGGAGGGACAGGGTTCTCACCCCTCCACTTT
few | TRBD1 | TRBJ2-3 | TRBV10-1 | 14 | CASSYRGPWDTQYF | TGCGCCAGCAGCTACAGGGGGCCGTGGGATACGCAGTATTTT
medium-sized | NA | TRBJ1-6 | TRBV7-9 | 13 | CASSERQYSPLHF | TGTGCCAGCAGCGAAAGACAGTATTCACCCCTCCACTTT